These T cell receptor beta chains were read from a single sample in a study of control samples from healthy donors and cancer patients. Clones were sequenced by immunoSEQ multiplex PCR, and TCRdb holds only the in-frame ones, with some missing. The sample lists around 140,000 clones; 92% were seen once. The sample comprised blood. These receptors originate from a woman aged 45-65 years in good health. CDR3s include the opening cysteine and the closing phenylalanine or tryptophan. The D gene is left open where the match is weak. Some rows mark clone size as missing; the rest say once, few, many or name a class of expanded clone.

D gene	V gene	J gene	clone size	CDR3 protein	CDR3 DNA
NA	TRBV6-5	TRBJ2-7	NA	CAVSRSPSYEQYF	TGTGCCGTCTCCCGGTCCCCTTCCTACGAGCAGTACTTC
NA	TRBV6-4	TRBJ2-2	once	CASQGPDTGELFF	TGTGCCAGCCAGGGGCCGGACACCGGGGAGCTGTTTTTT
TRBD1	TRBV18	TRBJ2-6	NA	CASSLFRDSTLSGANVLTF	TGTGCCAGCTCACTTTTCCGGGACAGCACCCTCTCTGGGGCCAACGTCCTGACTTTC
NA	TRBV3-1/TRBV3-2	TRBJ1-3	NA	CASSQDPGYSGNTIYF	TGTGCCAGCAGCCAAGATCCGGGCTACTCTGGAAACACCATATATTTT
NA	TRBV2	TRBJ1-4	NA	CASRHRGATNEKLFF	TGTGCCAGCAGGCATCGGGGCGCAACTAATGAAAAACTGTTTTTT
TRBD2	TRBV13	TRBJ2-1	NA	CASSFRGLAGGFNEQFF	TGTGCCAGCAGCTTCAGGGGACTAGCTGGTGGTTTCAATGAGCAGTTCTTC
TRBD1	TRBV7-2	TRBJ1-5	NA	CASSLYGTGGFQPQHF	TGTGCCAGCAGCTTGTACGGGACAGGGGGCTTTCAGCCCCAGCATTTT
TRBD2	TRBV14	TRBJ2-3	NA	CASSQDLLAVNTDTQYF	TGTGCCAGCAGCCAAGATCTTCTAGCGGTGAACACAGATACGCAGTATTTT
TRBD1	TRBV29-1	TRBJ1-1	NA	CSGGGQLNTEAFF	TGCAGCGGTGGGGGACAGCTGAACACTGAAGCTTTCTTT
NA	TRBV15	TRBJ1-1	NA	CATSRDLAVGTEAFF	TGTGCCACCAGCAGAGATCTTGCGGTGGGCACTGAAGCTTTCTTT
TRBD2	TRBV2	TRBJ2-7	NA	CASSEMWEGIYEQYF	TGTGCCAGCAGTGAAATGTGGGAGGGGATCTACGAGCAGTACTTC
NA	TRBV9	TRBJ2-7	NA	CASSVVRQIQESEHEQYF	TGTGCCAGCAGCGTAGTTAGACAGATCCAAGAGTCGGAGCACGAGCAGTACTTC
NA	TRBV27	TRBJ1-5	NA	CASSAEGASNQPQHF	TGTGCCAGCAGTGCGGAGGGTGCGAGCAATCAGCCCCAGCATTTT
TRBD1	TRBV5-5	TRBJ2-7	NA	CASSLRQGQYEQYF	TGTGCCAGCAGCCTACGACAGGGCCAGTACGAGCAGTACTTC
TRBD2	TRBV24-1	TRBJ2-3	NA	CATGTSGIDTQYF	TGTGCCACCGGGACTAGCGGGATAGATACGCAGTATTTT
NA	TRBV21-1	TRBJ1-4	NA	CASSKEGRDGKLFF	TGTGCCAGCAGCAAAGAGGGCAGGGACGGAAAACTGTTTTTT
TRBD1	TRBV6-1	TRBJ2-1	NA	CASRTGTGGNEQFF	TGTGCCAGCAGAACCGGGACAGGGGGCAATGAGCAGTTCTTC
NA	TRBV11-2	TRBJ1-1	once	CASSLGTLNTEAFF	TGTGCCAGCAGCTTAGGGACTTTGAACACTGAAGCTTTCTTT